A single sample is the source of the 30 T cell receptor beta chains below, sequenced in a study of blood T cell repertoires in COVID-19. Measured with immunoSEQ multiplex PCR; TCRdb has only the in-frame clones, and not every one. The profile covers fewer than 500,000 clones, with 75% to 90% appearing a single time and 1.1% taken by the ten largest. Sequencing was done on a sample of PBMCs or T cells enriched from blood (not recorded which). The receptors come from a man in his thirties or forties who had recovered from COVID-19.

V usage is TRBV6-5 and J usage is TRBJ1-5, with 10 positions matching TRBD1. With V trimmed by 4 bases and J by 1 base, 1 base remained unmatched. The CDR3 totals 15 residues. Germline V gene data show CDR1 as MNHEY and CDR2 as SVGAGI. This CDR3 reads CASSSTGGSNQPQHF. DNA of the CDR3: TGTGCCAGCAGTTCGACAGGGGGCAGCAATCAGCCCCAGCATTTT.

The chain couples TRBV7-2 to TRBJ2-7; 7 bases line up with TRBD2. Trimming took 6 bases from V and 9 from J; bases not matched to a gene: 14. The CDR3 consists of 14 residues. Germline loops: CDR1 SGHTA, CDR2 FQGNSA. The CDR3 is CASRVSGRASRQYF. CDR3 in DNA: TGTGCCAGCAGAGTGAGTGGGAGGGCCTCGAGGCAGTACTTC.

In nucleotides, the CDR3 is TGTGCCAGTAGTATTGAGGGAAGCTCCTACAATGAGCAGTTCTTC. Amino acid sequence: CASSIEGSSYNEQFF. This chain connects TRBV19 to TRBJ2-1, with D maybe TRBD2 (5 bases). The CDR3 covers 15 residues. Germline CDR1 and CDR2: LNHDA and SQIVND (reference sequence). The V gene lost 3 bases and the J gene lost 0 bases, with 9 bases spanning the gap.

The chain couples TRBV3-1 (or the pseudogene TRBV3-2) to TRBJ2-7; 7 bases are shared with TRBD1. The trim removed 4 bases at V and 4 bases at J, leaving 10 bases unmatched. This CDR3 has 15 residues. Germline V gene data show CDR1 as LGHDT and CDR2 as YNNKEL (reference sequence). CDR3 residues: CASSLRTGLIYEQYF. The CDR3 coding sequence is TGTGCCAGCAGCCTTCGGACAGGTCTAATATACGAGCAGTACTTC.

The chain employs TRBV28 and TRBJ1-4, with 7 bases that match TRBD1. Germline V lookup: CDR1 MDHEN, CDR2 SYDVKM. CDR3 length equals 14 residues. Trimming removed 6 bases from V and 4 bases from J; junction bases left unmatched: 5. For the CDR3, the DNA is TGTGCCAGCAGCCCGGGACAGATTAATGAAAAACTGTTTTTT. Protein sequence: CASSPGQINEKLFF.

The V gene is TRBV27, the J gene TRBJ2-1, with TRBD2 as a possible D gene (5 bases). The CDR3 loop spans 14 amino acids. V lost 6 bases and J lost 3, with 12 bases in between. The germline V gene has CDR1 MNHEY and CDR2 SMNVEV (reference sequence). The CDR3 here is CASRERAFYNEQFF. DNA for the CDR3: TGTGCCAGCAGGGAGAGGGCCTTCTACAATGAGCAGTTCTTC.

The rearrangement uses TRBV7-2 and TRBJ1-4, with D unresolved. V lost 1 base and J 7 bases, leaving 10 bases between the germline ends. In germline, CDR1 is SGHTA, CDR2 FQGNSA. This CDR3 comprises 14 residues. CDR3 protein: CASSLGPGGEKLFF. CDR3 bases: TGTGCCAGCAGCTTAGGCCCGGGTGGTGAAAAACTGTTTTTT. Using reference TRBV7-2 and TRBJ1-4 for the parts outside the CDR3, the full variable domain is GAGVSQSPSNKVTEKGKDVELRCDPISGHTALYWYRQSLGQGLEFLIYFQGNSAPDKSGLPSDRFSAERTGGSVSTLTIQRTQQEDSAVYLCASSLGPGGEKLFFGSGTQLSVL.

The genes are TRBV24-1 and TRBJ2-5, with D tentatively TRBD1 (6 bases). The germline V and J ends were trimmed by 0 bases and 2 bases, with 15 bases remaining between them. The CDR3 is made up of 17 amino acids. From germline, CDR1 is KGHDR and CDR2 SFDVKD. This chain's CDR3 is CATSDLKYGTNQETQYF. The DNA of the CDR3 is TGTGCCACCAGTGATTTGAAGTACGGGACAAATCAAGAGACCCAGTACTTC.

The V gene is TRBV5-5, the J gene TRBJ2-7; no definite D call. Per the germline V gene, CDR1 is SGHKS and CDR2 is YYEKEE (reference sequence). The V and J ends lost 6 bases and 3 bases respectively, with 16 bases between them. The CDR3 consists of 14 residues. CDR3 nucleotide sequence: TGTGCCAGCAACCTGGAGACCGCGCGCTACGAGCAGTACTTC. This codes for CASNLETARYEQYF. The variable domain in full, with the rest retrieved from reference TRBV5-5 and TRBJ2-7, is DAGVTQSPTHLIKTRGQQVTLRCSPISGHKSVSWYQQVLGQGPQFIFQYYEKEERGRGNFPDRFSARQFPNYSSELNVNALLLGDSALYLCASNLETARYEQYFGPGTRLTVT.

This chain connects TRBV28 to TRBJ1-4; 7 nucleotides line up with TRBD1. V shed 6 bases, J shed 8 bases, and the junction held 12 bases outside the gene matches. The CDR3 length is 15 residues. Germline V lookup: CDR1 MDHEN, CDR2 SYDVKM. CDR3 loop: CASSPSTGLGEKLFF. In DNA, the CDR3 is TGTGCCAGCAGCCCATCGACAGGGCTTGGGGAAAAACTGTTTTTT.

The chain couples TRBV19 to TRBJ1-5; tentatively, D is TRBD1 (6 bases). Germline V gene sequence: CDR1 LNHDA, CDR2 SQIVND (reference sequence). Trimming removed 6 bases at V and 5 bases at J, with 11 bases between. The CDR3 is made up of 13 amino acids. The chain's CDR3 is CASSGTPDQPQHF. CDR3 DNA: TGTGCCAGTAGCGGGACACCAGATCAGCCCCAGCATTTT.

This sequence joins TRBV5-1 and TRBJ1-4, with D possibly TRBD1 on 5 matching bases. V gave up 4 bases and J gave up 8 bases, with 9 bases separating them. The CDR3 contains 12 residues. Looked up from germline, CDR1 is SGHRS and CDR2 is YFSETQ. CDR3 region: CASSPEGEKLFF. The CDR3 coding sequence is TGCGCCAGCAGCCCGGAGGGGGAAAAACTGTTTTTT.

V usage is TRBV28 and J usage is TRBJ1-5; 12 bases agree with TRBD1. Germline V gene data show CDR1 as MDHEN and CDR2 as SYDVKM. Trimming cost V 7 bases and J 6 bases; bases outside gene matches: 7. This CDR3 contains 15 residues. The CDR3 DNA reads as TGTGCCAGCATCCCACCGGGACAGGGGGCTCAGCCCCAGCATTTT. This sequence encodes CASIPPGQGAQPQHF.

This clone was observed a handful of times. This chain connects TRBV28 to TRBJ2-7; 7 bases map to TRBD2. CDR3 length: 15 residues. Germline assignment: CDR1 MDHEN and CDR2 SYDVKM. J was trimmed by 0 bases and V by 6 bases; bases with no gene match: 8. Written as DNA, the CDR3 is TGTGCCAGCAGCCGCTCGGGAGGCGGCTCCTACGAGCAGTACTTC. It is translated as CASSRSGGGSYEQYF.

This chain links TRBV18 with TRBJ2-7; 8 nucleotides match TRBD1. Trimming at V came to 5 bases and at J to 0 bases, leaving 9 bases not matched to a gene. CDR1 is KGHSH, CDR2 LQKENI, per germline. This CDR3 comprises 16 residues. The CDR3 protein is CASSAAQGALSYEQYF. In nucleotides, the CDR3 is TGTGCCAGCTCAGCAGCTCAGGGGGCCCTCTCCTACGAGCAGTACTTC.

The chain has TRBV6-6 and TRBJ1-5; no clear D. The V gene lost 2 bases and the J gene lost 5 bases, with 7 bases spanning the gap. The CDR3 loop spans 13 amino acids. CDR1 is MNHNY, CDR2 SVGAGI, per germline (reference sequence). In DNA, the CDR3 is TGTGCCAGCAGTTACCGGCAGGATCAGCCCCAGCATTTT. It codes for CASSYRQDQPQHF.

The V call is TRBV6-5, the J call TRBJ2-7; TRBD1 is a possible D gene (6 bases). The germline gives CDR1 MNHEY, CDR2 SVGAGI. V lost 3 bases and J 3 bases, leaving 9 bases between the germline ends. The CDR3 contains 13 residues. In DNA form, the CDR3 reads TGTGCCAGCAGTTATGGACAGCGCTACGAGCAGTACTTC. This translates into CASSYGQRYEQYF.

The rearrangement links TRBV4-2 to TRBJ1-3; no clear D. Germline V gene lookup returns CDR1 LGHNA and CDR2 YNFKEQ. The CDR3 runs to 15 residues. With 4 bases removed from V and 0 bases from J, the gap between germline ends came to 10 bases. The CDR3 DNA reads TGTGCCAGCAGCCTACCGTCGGTCTCTGGAAACACCATATATTTT. As protein: CASSLPSVSGNTIYF.

The chain joins TRBV5-1 to TRBJ1-1, with D perhaps matching TRBD1 (5 bases). Deletions cut 1 base from V and 3 bases from J, with 22 bases between. Germline V gene lookup returns CDR1 SGHRS and CDR2 YFSETQ. The CDR3 length is 18 residues. In DNA, the CDR3 is TGCGCCAGCAGCTTGAATAGTCTTGCGGGGTCCAGGGACACTGAAGCTTTCTTT. It encodes CASSLNSLAGSRDTEAFF.

Concerning this clone itself: The CDR3 end shows no conserved phenylalanine or tryptophan, and so a read error is likely. The DNA is left out, because the CDR3 cannot be placed on it with certainty; the CDR3 is given as TCRdb lists it. V is TRBV7-9 and J is TRBJ2-3; the D call TRBD1 from the table was never checked on the DNA. In germline, CDR1 is SEHNR, CDR2 FQNEAQ (reference sequence). Ends included, the CDR3 has 13 residues. CDR3 in amino acids: CASSQSGDRGLRC.

The V call is TRBV24-1, the J call TRBJ1-2; 9 bases align to TRBD1. CDR1 and CDR2 from the germline V gene are KGHDR and SFDVKD. The CDR3 totals 13 residues. The V gene end was trimmed by 5 bases and the J gene end by 11 bases; junction bases not matched to a gene: 8. The CDR3 bases are TGTGCCACCAGTGCCCAGGGACAGGGCAGGTACACCTTC. This codes for CATSAQGQGRYTF.

The J gene is TRBJ2-2, the V gene TRBV3-1 (or the pseudogene TRBV3-2); tentative D call: TRBD2 (6 bases). The CDR3 spans 15 residues. Germline values: CDR1 LGHDT, CDR2 YNNKEL (reference sequence). Trimming pared 1 base from V and 4 bases from J, leaving 10 bases between. The CDR3 coding sequence is TGTGCCAGCAGCCAAGCGGGAGTCGGCACCGGGGAGCTGTTTTTT. Protein: CASSQAGVGTGELFF.

V and J are TRBV5-1 and TRBJ2-1, with D possibly TRBD2 on 7 matching bases. CDR3 length: 17 amino acids. V was shortened by 2 bases and J by 4 bases, with 19 bases between the two germline ends. Germline V gene lookup returns CDR1 SGHRS and CDR2 YFSETQ. The CDR3 sequence: CASSFGWPGEGYNEQFF. CDR3 DNA sequence: TGCGCCAGCAGCTTTGGCTGGCCAGGGGAGGGTTACAATGAGCAGTTCTTC.

The rearrangement links TRBV19 to TRBJ2-1; D possibly corresponds to TRBD1 (5 bases). V lost 3 bases to trimming and J lost 0 bases, with 6 bases between them. CDR3 length equals 14 residues. Germline lookup yields CDR1 LNHDA and CDR2 SQIVND (reference sequence). The CDR3 DNA sequence: TGTGCCAGTAGTATTCAGGGCTCCTACAATGAGCAGTTCTTC. Protein: CASSIQGSYNEQFF.

This chain connects TRBV6-1 to TRBJ1-2; D uncertain. Per germline, CDR1 MNHNS and CDR2 SASEGT. The CDR3 is 14 amino acids. V lost 2 bases to trimming and J lost 1 base, with 8 bases between them. The CDR3 nucleotides are TGTGCCAGCAGTGAACTGTTTATTAACTATGGCTACACCTTC. Protein product: CASSELFINYGYTF.

The chain combines TRBV28 with TRBJ2-7, with 7 bases lining up with TRBD2. Trimming removed 8 bases from V and 2 bases from J; junction bases left unmatched: 3. The germline V gene has CDR1 MDHEN and CDR2 SYDVKM. This CDR3 is 12 amino acids long. This chain's CDR3 is CASQSGTYEQYF. CDR3 sequence (DNA): TGTGCCAGCCAGAGCGGGACCTACGAGCAGTACTTC.

V usage is TRBV30 and J usage is TRBJ1-6, with 9 bases fitting TRBD1. The V gene's germline CDR1 is GTSNPN and CDR2 SVGIG (reference sequence). The V gene end was trimmed by 1 base and the J gene end by 6 bases; junction bases not matched to a gene: 19. The length of the CDR3 is 20 residues. The CDR3 coding sequence is TGTGCCTGGAGTGACCATCTCAAAACAACAGGGGGCTTGGGTAATTCACCCCTCCACTTT. It translates to CAWSDHLKTTGGLGNSPLHF.

This clone was recorded once. The CDR3 nucleotides read TGTGCCAGCAGCTTAGGGCAGGGGAACACTGAAGCTTTCTTT. Translation: CASSLGQGNTEAFF. The chain combines TRBV7-6 with TRBJ1-1, with D tentatively TRBD1 (5 bases). The CDR3 is 14 residues long. CDR1 is SGHVS and CDR2 is FNYEAQ in the germline V gene. V was shortened by 1 base and J by 1 base, with 7 bases between the two germline ends.

The J gene is TRBJ2-7, the V gene TRBV3-1 (or the pseudogene TRBV3-2), with 9 bases fitting TRBD2. The germline V gene encodes CDR1 LGHDT and CDR2 YNNKEL (reference sequence). The CDR3 runs to 15 residues. Unmatched junction bases numbered 4, after V lost 2 bases and J lost 2 bases. CDR3 in amino acids: CASSQQASGTYEQYF. The DNA of the CDR3 is TGTGCCAGCAGCCAACAGGCTAGCGGGACCTACGAGCAGTACTTC.

This chain uses TRBV2 with TRBJ2-2, with 8 bases lining up with TRBD1. The ends lost 5 bases at V and 0 bases at J; junction bases unmatched: 2. The length of the CDR3 is 15 residues. Per the germline V gene, CDR1 is SNHLY and CDR2 is FYNNEI. Written as DNA, the CDR3 is TGTGCCAGCAGTCCGACAGGGGCGAACACCGGGGAGCTGTTTTTT. It is translated as CASSPTGANTGELFF.